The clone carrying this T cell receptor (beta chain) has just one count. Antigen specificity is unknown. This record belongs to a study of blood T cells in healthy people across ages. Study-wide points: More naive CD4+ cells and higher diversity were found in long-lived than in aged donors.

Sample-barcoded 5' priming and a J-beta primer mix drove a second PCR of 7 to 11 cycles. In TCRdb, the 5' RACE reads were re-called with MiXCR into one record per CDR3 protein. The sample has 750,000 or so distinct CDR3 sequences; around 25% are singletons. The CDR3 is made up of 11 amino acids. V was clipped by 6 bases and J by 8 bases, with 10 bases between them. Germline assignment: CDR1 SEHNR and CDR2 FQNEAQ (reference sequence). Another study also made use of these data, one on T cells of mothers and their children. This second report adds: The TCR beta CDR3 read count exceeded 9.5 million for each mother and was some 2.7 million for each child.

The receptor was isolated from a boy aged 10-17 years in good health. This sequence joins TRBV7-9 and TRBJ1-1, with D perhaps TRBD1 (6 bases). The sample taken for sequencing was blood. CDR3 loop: CASRADSEAFF. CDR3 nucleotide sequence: TGTGCCAGCAGGGCGGACAGCGAAGCTTTCTTT.